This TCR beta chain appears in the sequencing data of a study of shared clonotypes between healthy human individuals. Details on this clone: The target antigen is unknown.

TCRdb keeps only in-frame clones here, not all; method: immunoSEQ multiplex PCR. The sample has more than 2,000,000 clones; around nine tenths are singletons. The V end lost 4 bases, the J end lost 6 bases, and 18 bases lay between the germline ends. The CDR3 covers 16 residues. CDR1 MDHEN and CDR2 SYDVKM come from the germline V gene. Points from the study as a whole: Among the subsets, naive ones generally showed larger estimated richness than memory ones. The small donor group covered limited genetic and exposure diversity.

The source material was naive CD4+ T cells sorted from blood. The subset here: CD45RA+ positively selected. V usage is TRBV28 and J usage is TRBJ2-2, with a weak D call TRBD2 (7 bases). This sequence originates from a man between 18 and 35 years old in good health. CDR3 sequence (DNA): TGTGCCAGCAGTTCTTTCGAGGGGGGGCCCCCCGGGGAGCTGTTTTTT. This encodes CASSSFEGGPPGELFF.